One and the same sample provided the 3 T cell receptor beta chains below, sequenced in a study of T cells after yellow fever vaccination. TCRdb passed the 5' RACE reads through MiXCR, listing each CDR3 protein once. The sample includes approximately 120,000 distinct CDR3 sequences, nearly 7.5% seen only once; the top ten take roughly 2.6%. The sample here was CD4+ T cells sorted from PBMCs, taken around 10 days after the first yellow fever vaccination. These TCRs come from a young man who received the YFV17D yellow fever vaccine.

In its sample, this clonotype was seen many times. The V call is TRBV19, the J call TRBJ2-1, with no clear D. This CDR3 spans 13 amino acids. The germline V gene has CDR1 LNHDA and CDR2 SQIVND (reference sequence). Between the trimmed V and J ends, which lost 7 bases and 8 bases, there was a span of 15 bases. The CDR3 DNA is TGTGCCAGTAACCGGCCTCTTCGCGATGAGCAGTTCTTC. It translates to CASNRPLRDEQFF.

This clonotype was counted at least ten times. A much larger clone lies one base from this, so it may be a read error. The CDR3 DNA is TGCGCCAGCAGCTCCGGGGGCCGAGCTGTCGATACGCATTATTTT. Amino acid sequence: CASSSGGRAVDTHYF. The V call is TRBV5-1, the J call TRBJ2-3, with D perhaps being TRBD1 or TRBD2 (6 bases each). The CDR3 is made up of 15 amino acids. Germline CDR1 and CDR2: SGHRS and YFSETQ.

This clonotype was counted at least ten times. The rearrangement links TRBV10-3 to TRBJ2-5; tentative D call: TRBD2 (6 bases). V lost 11 bases and J 0 bases, leaving 13 bases between the germline ends. CDR3 length equals 13 residues. CDR1 and CDR2 from the germline V gene are ENHRY and SYGVKD. The CDR3 bases are TGTGCCGTGGGTTCTAGCGACCAAGAGACCCAGTACTTC. Encoded protein: CAVGSSDQETQYF.